The source of this T cell receptor (beta chain) is a study of PD-1 blockade in classical Hodgkin lymphoma. Study results and caveats: Reports indicated that newly diagnosed patients had lower baseline TCR diversity than healthy donors did. By cycle point C4D1, TCR diversity had risen significantly in CD4+ cells (but not CD8+ cells). It was among complete responders that baseline diversity resembled that of newly diagnosed patients.

Within the sample, this clone is medium-sized. Antigen: not known. The time point: cycle 4 day 1 (C4D1), after around six weeks of nivolumab. Every patient was affected by relapse after autologous stem cell transplantation, while exposure to brentuximab vedotin was not uniform. Measured with immunoSEQ multiplex PCR; TCRdb has only the in-frame clones, and not every one. The sample holds some 33,000 clones, around 80% seen once. CDR3 length: 14 amino acids. Germline-derived CDR1 and CDR2 are SGHRS and YFSETQ. Trimming stripped 1 base from V and 2 bases from J, with 10 bases between. The chain carries TRBV5-1 and TRBJ2-7; TRBD1 is a possible D gene (5 bases). The origin of this receptor is a human donor with classical Hodgkin lymphoma. This sample comprised peripheral blood mononuclear cells (PBMCs), obtained before the fourth cycle of nivolumab. CDR3 nucleotide sequence: TGCGCCAGCAGCTTGTGGGGCGGCACCTACGAGCAGTACTTC. Translation: CASSLWGGTYEQYF.